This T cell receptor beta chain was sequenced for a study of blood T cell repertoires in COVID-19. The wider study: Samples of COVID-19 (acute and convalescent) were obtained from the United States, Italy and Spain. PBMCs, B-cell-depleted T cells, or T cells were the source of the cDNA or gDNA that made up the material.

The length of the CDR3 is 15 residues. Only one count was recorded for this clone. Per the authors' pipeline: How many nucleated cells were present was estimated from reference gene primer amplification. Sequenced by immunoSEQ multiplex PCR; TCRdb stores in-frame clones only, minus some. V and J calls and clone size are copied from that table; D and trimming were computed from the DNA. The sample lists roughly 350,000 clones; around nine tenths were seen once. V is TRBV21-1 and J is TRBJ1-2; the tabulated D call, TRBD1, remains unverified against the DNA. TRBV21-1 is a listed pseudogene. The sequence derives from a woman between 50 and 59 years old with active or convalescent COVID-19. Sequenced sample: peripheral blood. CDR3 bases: TGTGCCAGCAGCAAAGTGAGACAGGATAACTATGGCTACACCTTC. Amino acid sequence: CASSKVRQDNYGYTF.